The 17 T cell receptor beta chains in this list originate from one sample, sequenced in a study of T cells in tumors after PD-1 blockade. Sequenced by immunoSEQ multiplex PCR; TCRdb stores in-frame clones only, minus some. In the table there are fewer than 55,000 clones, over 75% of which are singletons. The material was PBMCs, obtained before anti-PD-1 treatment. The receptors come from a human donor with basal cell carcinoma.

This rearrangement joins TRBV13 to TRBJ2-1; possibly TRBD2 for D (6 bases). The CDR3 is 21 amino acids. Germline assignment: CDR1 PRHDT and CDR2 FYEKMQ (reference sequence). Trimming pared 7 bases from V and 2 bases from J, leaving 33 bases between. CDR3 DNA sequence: TGTGCCAGCACCAATGTAGGGGCCAGGTGGGCGGGCGGGGAGGCCTACAATGAGCAGTTCTTC. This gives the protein CASTNVGARWAGGEAYNEQFF.

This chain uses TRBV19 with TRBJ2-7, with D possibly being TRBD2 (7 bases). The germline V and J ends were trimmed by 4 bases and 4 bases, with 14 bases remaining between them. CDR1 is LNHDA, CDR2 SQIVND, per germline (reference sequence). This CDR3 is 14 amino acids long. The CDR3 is CASSRGGRVYEQYF. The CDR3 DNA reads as TGTGCCAGTAGTAGGGGGGGGCGCGTTTACGAGCAGTACTTC.

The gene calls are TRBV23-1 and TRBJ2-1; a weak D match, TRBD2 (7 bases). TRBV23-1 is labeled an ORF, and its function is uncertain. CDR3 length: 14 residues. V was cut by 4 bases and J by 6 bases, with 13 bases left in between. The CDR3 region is CASSPGGFRNEQFF. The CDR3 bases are TGCGCCAGCAGTCCGGGGGGCTTCCGCAATGAGCAGTTCTTC.

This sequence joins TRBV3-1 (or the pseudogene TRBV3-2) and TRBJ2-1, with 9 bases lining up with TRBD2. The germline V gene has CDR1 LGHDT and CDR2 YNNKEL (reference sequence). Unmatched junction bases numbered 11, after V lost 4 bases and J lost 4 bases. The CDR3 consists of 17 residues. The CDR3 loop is CASSLSRGLAGYNEQFF. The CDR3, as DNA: TGTGCCAGCAGCCTAAGTCGTGGCCTAGCGGGGTACAATGAGCAGTTCTTC.

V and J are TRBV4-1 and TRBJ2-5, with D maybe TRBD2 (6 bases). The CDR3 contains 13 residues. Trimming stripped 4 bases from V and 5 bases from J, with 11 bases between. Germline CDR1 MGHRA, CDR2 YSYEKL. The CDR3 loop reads CASSRLAKETQYF. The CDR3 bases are TGCGCCAGCAGCCGGCTAGCGAAGGAGACCCAGTACTTC.

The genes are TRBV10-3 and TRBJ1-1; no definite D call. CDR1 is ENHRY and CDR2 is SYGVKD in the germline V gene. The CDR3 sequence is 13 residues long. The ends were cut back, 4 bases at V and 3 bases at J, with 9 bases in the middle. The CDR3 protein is CAISGILYTEAFF. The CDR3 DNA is TGTGCCATCAGTGGGATCCTGTACACTGAAGCTTTCTTT.

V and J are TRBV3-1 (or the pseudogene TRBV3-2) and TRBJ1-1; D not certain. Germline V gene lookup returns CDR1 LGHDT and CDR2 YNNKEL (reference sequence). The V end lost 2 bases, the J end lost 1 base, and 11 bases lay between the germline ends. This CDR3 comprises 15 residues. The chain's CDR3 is CASSQNARKNTEAFF. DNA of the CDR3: TGTGCCAGCAGCCAAAACGCCCGGAAGAACACTGAAGCTTTCTTT.

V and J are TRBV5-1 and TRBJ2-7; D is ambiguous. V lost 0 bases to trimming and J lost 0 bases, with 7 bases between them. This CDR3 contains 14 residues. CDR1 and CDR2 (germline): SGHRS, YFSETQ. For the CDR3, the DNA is TGCGCCAGCAGCTTGGAGTTTAGCTCCTACGAGCAGTACTTC. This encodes CASSLEFSSYEQYF.

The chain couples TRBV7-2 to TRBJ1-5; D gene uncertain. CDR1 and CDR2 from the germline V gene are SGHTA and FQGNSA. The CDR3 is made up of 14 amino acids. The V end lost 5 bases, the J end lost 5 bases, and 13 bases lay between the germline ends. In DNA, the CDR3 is TGTGCCAGCAGCCCAAACACCCGTGATCAGCCCCAGCATTTT. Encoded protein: CASSPNTRDQPQHF.

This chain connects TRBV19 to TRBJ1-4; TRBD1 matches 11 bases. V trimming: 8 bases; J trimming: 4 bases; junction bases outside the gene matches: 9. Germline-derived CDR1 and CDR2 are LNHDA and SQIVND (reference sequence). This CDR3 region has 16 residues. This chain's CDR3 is CASALGTGGINEKLFF. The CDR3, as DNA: TGTGCCAGTGCCCTCGGGACAGGGGGGATTAATGAAAAACTGTTTTTT.

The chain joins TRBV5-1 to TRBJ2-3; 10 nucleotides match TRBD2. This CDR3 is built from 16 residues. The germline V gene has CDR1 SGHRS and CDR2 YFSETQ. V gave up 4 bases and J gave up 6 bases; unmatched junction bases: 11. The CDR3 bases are TGCGCCAGCAGCGGCTTAGCGGGGGGCCCGCGGGATACGCAGTATTTT. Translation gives CASSGLAGGPRDTQYF.

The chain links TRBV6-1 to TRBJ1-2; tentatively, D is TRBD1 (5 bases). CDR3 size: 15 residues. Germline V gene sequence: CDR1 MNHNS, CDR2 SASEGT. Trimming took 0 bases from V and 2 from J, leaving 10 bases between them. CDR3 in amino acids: CASSEALGHNYGYTF. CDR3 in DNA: TGTGCCAGCAGTGAAGCGCTGGGGCACAACTATGGCTACACCTTC.

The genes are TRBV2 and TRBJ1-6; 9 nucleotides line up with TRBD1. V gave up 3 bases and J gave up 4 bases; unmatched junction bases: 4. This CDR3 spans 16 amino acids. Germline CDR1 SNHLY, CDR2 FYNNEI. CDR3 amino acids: CASSDPDRGYNSPLHF. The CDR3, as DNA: TGTGCCAGCAGTGATCCGGACAGGGGTTATAATTCACCCCTCCACTTT. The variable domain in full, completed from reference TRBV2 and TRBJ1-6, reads EPEVTQTPSHQVTQMGQEVILRCVPISNHLYFYWYRQILGQKVEFLVSFYNNEISEKSEIFDDQFSVERPDGSNFTLKIRSTKLEDSAMYFCASSDPDRGYNSPLHFGNGTRLTVT.

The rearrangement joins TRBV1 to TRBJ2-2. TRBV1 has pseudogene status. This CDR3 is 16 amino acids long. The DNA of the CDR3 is TGCACCAGCACCACCAAGGGTATTAGGGACACCGGGGAGCTGTTTTTT. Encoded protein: CTSTTKGIRDTGELFF.

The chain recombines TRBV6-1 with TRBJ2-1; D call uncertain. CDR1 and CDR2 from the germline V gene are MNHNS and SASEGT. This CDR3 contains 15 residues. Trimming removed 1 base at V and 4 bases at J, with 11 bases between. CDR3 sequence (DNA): TGTGCCAGCAGTGAAGACTTGAACGGATACAATGAGCAGTTCTTC. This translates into CASSEDLNGYNEQFF.

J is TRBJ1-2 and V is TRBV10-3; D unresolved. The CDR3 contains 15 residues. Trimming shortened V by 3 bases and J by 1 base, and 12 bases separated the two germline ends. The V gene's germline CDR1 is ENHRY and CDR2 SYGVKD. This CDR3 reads CAISDEAANNYGYTF. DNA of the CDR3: TGTGCCATCAGTGATGAGGCAGCGAATAACTATGGCTACACCTTC.

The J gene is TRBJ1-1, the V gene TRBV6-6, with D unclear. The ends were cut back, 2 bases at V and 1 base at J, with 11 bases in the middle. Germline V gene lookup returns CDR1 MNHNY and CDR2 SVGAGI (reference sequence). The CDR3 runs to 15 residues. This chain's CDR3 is CASSYGVSGNTEAFF. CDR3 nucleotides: TGTGCCAGCAGTTACGGGGTTTCGGGGAACACTGAAGCTTTCTTT.